Reported below is one T cell receptor (beta chain). Measured with immunoSEQ multiplex PCR; TCRdb has only the in-frame clones, and not every one. The sample holds fewer than 600,000 clones, 70% to 90% seen once. These data are taken from a study of blood T cell repertoires in COVID-19. J gave up 1 base and V 5 bases, and 9 bases lay outside the gene matches. Germline V lookup: CDR1 SGHKS, CDR2 YYEKEE (reference sequence). The CDR3 runs to 15 residues. The participants were between about 18 and 90 years old and came from fewer than 25 US areas. For recovered donors of Cohort 3, there were two negative PCRs, clearance, or symptom resolution.

This receptor was obtained from a middle-aged woman who had recovered from COVID-19. Sequenced: PBMCs or T cells enriched from blood (not recorded which). The chain couples TRBV5-5 to TRBJ2-7; 7 positions match TRBD1. The CDR3 region is CASRRDSARSYEQYF. CDR3 coding DNA: TGTGCCAGCAGACGGGACAGCGCTAGGTCCTACGAGCAGTACTTC.